Listed here is a single TCR beta chain. Its recognized antigen is unknown. No qualities accompany the bases; no much larger clone lies one base away. The CDR3 holds 23 amino acids from the cysteine to the phenylalanine. Only CDR3 DNA remains: 69 bases, in frame from the first base. This record belongs to a study of PD-1 blockade in classical Hodgkin lymphoma (dated by TCRdb to the early 2020s). Concerning the study at large: Nivolumab dosing was 3 mg/kg intravenously every 2 weeks, continuing until either disease progression or unacceptable toxicity. The study used CyTOF and TCR beta sequencing to define a peripheral blood immune signature of response to PD-1 blockade in classical Hodgkin lymphoma. The full study reports these points: Baseline diversity similar to that of newly diagnosed patients was observed in trial patients achieving complete response, whereas significantly lower diversity was observed in partial responders and progressors. Baseline TCR diversity was reported as lower in newly diagnosed patients than in healthy donors, and lower still in relapsed/refractory patients. The study was limited to a single clinical trial cohort, and causes of repertoire differences, possibly disease activity or prior therapy, remained undefined. Patients starting nivolumab less than 1 year after ASCT had lower diversity and were excluded from later analyses to avoid confounding by immune reconstitution. CD4+ but not CD8+ TCR diversity rose significantly by C4D1 (p=0.0027 vs p=0.16), most apparent in complete responders (p=0.02).

The label giving this sample's time point can be read as: cycle 4 day 1 (C4D1), after more than 5 weeks of nivolumab. Relapse after autologous stem cell transplantation had occurred in all trial patients, and cohorts A, B and C were distinguished by prior brentuximab vedotin exposure. A Miltenyi CD8+ T cell isolation kit was used for magnetic negative selection to purify CD8+ T cells from thawed PBMCs. A total of fewer than 65 patients with relapsed/refractory classical Hodgkin lymphoma made up the trial cohort, and each patient's best overall response was complete response, partial response or progressive disease. Trial patients were treated with single-agent nivolumab in the multi-cohort phase II CheckMate 205 trial. An independent review committee assessed best overall response by applying the 2007 International Working Group response criteria. Trial PBMCs were collected just before the start of nivolumab (C1D1) and during therapy at cycle 2 day 1 and cycle 4 day 1. Peripheral blood was collected in 8 mL Vacutainer Cell Preparation Tubes, from which PBMCs were isolated by centrifugation and then cryopreserved. Purified CD4+ and CD8+ fractions were prepared only for cases where an additional PBMC sample was available. Magnetically labelled cells were removed on LS columns in a quadroMACS separator, and the flow-through was collected as the purified fraction.

Genomic DNA was extracted with the Qiagen DNeasy kit from unsorted PBMCs and from negatively selected CD4+ and CD8+ fractions. Using primers that anneal to V and J segments, immunoSEQ multiplex PCR amplified the TCR beta CDR3 regions. A synthetic immune receptor repertoire was used to minimize amplification bias, and any residual bias was removed computationally once sequencing was done. Processing in the source paper ran as follows. Custom Python scripts were used to quantify repertoire diversity as the Shannon entropy index. The unsorted, CD4+ and CD8+ repertoires were each analyzed separately, with the exception of combined analyses, where CD4+ and CD8+ sequences were merged in silico. Clonal expansion was defined as a frequency increase of at least 2-fold after treatment compared with C1D1, and clones undetected at baseline were assigned a pseudocount of 0.5. Singleton clones were defined as clones with 0 or 1 copy at C1D1, and non-singleton clones were defined as clones with 2 or more copies. Clones expanded in unsorted samples were labelled as CD4+, CD8+ or unknown by matching protein sequences in sorted samples from the same patient. Wilcoxon tests on paired samples were used to test changes in diversity from C1D1 to C4D1. The source is immuneACCESS, and TCRdb retained only in-frame sequences with V and J called. Part of the clones is not carried over; for the studies checked, unresolved V genes explain less than half of this, and the remainder is unexplained. V, J and clone size derive from that table, while D and trimming were established from the DNA sequence. The sample has thousands of clones on record, less than 75% of them singletons. The ten top clones hold about 24% of the sample.

This TCR was sampled from a human donor with classical Hodgkin lymphoma. Material: CD8+ T cells from blood, obtained before the fourth cycle of nivolumab. Rearrangement joined TRBV12-2 to TRBJ1-6; TRBD1 reflects the table's D call only, with no check against the DNA. TRBV12-2 is a pseudogene segment. The nucleotides are TGTGCAAGTCGCTCGTGGGAAGTAACAGGGGGAATGTTTGCGAGCTCCTATAATTCACCCCTCCACTTT. This gives the protein CASRSWEVTGGMFASSYNSPLHF.